This entry is about one T cell receptor (beta chain). Its recognized antigen is unknown. Within one base of it there is no much larger clone, and no base qualities were kept. High-throughput TCR beta sequencing profiled peripheral blood CD8+ and CD4+ T cells from healthy donors, Susac syndrome patients and multiple sclerosis patients. Multiple sclerosis controls were treatment-naive patients with stable or active relapsing-remitting disease fulfilling revised McDonald criteria. CD8+ TEMRA cells were enriched by FACS, while bulk CD8+ and CD4+ T cells were purified by magnetic negative isolation. Blood was collected in EDTA tubes and processed within 24 hours, with PBMCs isolated through density gradient centrifugation. PBMCs intended for TCR sequencing were frozen in liquid nitrogen and were later thawed in a 37 degrees C water bath. The sorted or isolated CD4+, CD8+ and CD8+ TEMRA cells had a purity of 90% or higher.

Trimming removed 3 bases from V and 4 bases from J, leaving 13 bases between the germline ends. Based on the germline V gene, the CDR1 and CDR2 sequences are SQVTM and ANQGSEA. Counted from cysteine to phenylalanine, this CDR3 has 14 amino acids. Only CDR3 DNA is held: 42 bases, read in frame from base 1. RNA was extracted using the RNeasy kit, and about 0.45 to 1 microgram was reverse transcribed with random hexamers. The immunoSEQ multiplex PCR assay, covering 54 Vbeta and 13 Jbeta segments, was used to amplify TCR beta CDR3 regions. PCR amplification bias was corrected using a synthetic template baseline for primer optimization and computational correction. As for how the authors treated the data: Reads were assigned to V, D and J genes according to IMGT and analyzed in immunoSEQ Analyzer, with only productive sequences retained. Clonality was calculated as one minus the Shannon entropy normalized by log2 of the number of productive unique sequences. For each patient and control, public and private clones were evaluated among the 100 most prevalent clones. Clones were defined as Susac-specific if absent from the healthy and MS cohorts, from 1052 published viral clones and from other ImmuneACCESS disease sequences. TCRdb handled the public reads itself, with Q25 trimming in fastp and clone calling in MiXCR, and kept productive beta chains. Identical CDR3 proteins give one entry, which carries the most common genes and DNA. The V and J calls were not made by the authors but by TCRdb's processing. The sample contains some 140,000 distinct CDR3 sequences, around 85% of them found a single time. The top ten clones comprise 0.5% to 0.65% of the sample.

The sample originates from a study of CD8 T cells in Susac syndrome (dated by TCRdb to the late 2010s). About the investigation overall: The study used repertoire sequencing to test whether antigen drove CD8+ T cell activation and differentiation in Susac syndrome. The study compared CD8+ T cell repertoire clonality among around 11 healthy donors, some 14 Susac syndrome patients and about 16 multiple sclerosis patients. Results and caveats for the whole study, not just this receptor: The number of individuals in the TCR sequencing and HLA analysis was recognized as being relatively small.

The sequence is built from TRBV29-1 and TRBJ2-1; a tentative D match to TRBD2 spans 6 bases. Material: CD8+ T cells from PBMCs. This TCR came from a human donor with multiple sclerosis. Read as DNA, the sequence is TGCAGCGTTGAGGGTAGCGGCCGTTACAATGAGCAGTTCTTC. It translates as CSVEGSGRYNEQFF.